The clone carrying this T cell receptor beta chain appeared once. TCRdb's table, derived via immunoSEQ multiplex PCR, lists solely in-frame clones and lacks some. The data contain tens of thousands of clones, around four fifths of them singletons. Germline CDR1 and CDR2: SGHAT and FQNNGV. This CDR3 has 13 amino acids. Trimming took 11 bases from V and 5 from J; bases not matched to a gene: 7. These data originate in a study of OX40 agonist ivuxolimab in advanced cancers. The gene calls are TRBV11-2 and TRBJ2-1; 9 bases match TRBD1. The clonotype comes from an adult with an advanced solid tumor such as melanoma, head and neck, liver or kidney cancer. Sequencing was performed on CD4+ or CD8+ T cells sorted from blood, taken in a trial of the OX40 agonist ivuxolimab. CDR3 protein: CASGTGLHNEQFF. CDR3 coding DNA: TGTGCCTCGGGGACAGGGTTACACAATGAGCAGTTCTTC.